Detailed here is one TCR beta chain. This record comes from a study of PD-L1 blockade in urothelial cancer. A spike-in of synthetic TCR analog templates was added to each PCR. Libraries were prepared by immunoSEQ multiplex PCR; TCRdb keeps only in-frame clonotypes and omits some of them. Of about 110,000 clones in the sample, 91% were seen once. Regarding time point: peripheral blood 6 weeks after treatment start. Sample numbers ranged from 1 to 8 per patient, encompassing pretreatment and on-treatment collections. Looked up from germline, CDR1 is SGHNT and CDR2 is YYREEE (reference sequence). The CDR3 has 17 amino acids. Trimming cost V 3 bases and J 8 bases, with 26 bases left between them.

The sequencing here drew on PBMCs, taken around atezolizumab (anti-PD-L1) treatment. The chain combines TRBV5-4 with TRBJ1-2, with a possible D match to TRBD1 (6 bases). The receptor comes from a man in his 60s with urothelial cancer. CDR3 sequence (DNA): TGTGCCAGCAGCTGGAGCGTTCAGGGGCCGGGCCCGGGGGGCTACACCTTC. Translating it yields CASSWSVQGPGPGGYTF.